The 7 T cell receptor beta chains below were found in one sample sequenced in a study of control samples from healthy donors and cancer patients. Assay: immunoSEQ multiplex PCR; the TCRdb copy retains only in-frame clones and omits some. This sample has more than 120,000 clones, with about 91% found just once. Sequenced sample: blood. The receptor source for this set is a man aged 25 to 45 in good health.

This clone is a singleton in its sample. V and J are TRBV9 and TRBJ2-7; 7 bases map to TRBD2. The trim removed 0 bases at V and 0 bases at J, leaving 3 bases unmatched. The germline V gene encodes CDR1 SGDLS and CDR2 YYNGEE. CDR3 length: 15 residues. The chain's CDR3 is CASSVDGGSSYEQYF. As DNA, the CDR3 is TGTGCCAGCAGCGTAGACGGGGGGAGCTCCTACGAGCAGTACTTC.

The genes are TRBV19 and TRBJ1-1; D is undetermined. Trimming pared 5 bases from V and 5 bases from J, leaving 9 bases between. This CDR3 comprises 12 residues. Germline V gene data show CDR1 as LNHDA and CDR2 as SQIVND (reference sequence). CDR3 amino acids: CASSLGRTEAFF. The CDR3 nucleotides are TGTGCCAGTAGTTTGGGGAGGACTGAAGCTTTCTTT.

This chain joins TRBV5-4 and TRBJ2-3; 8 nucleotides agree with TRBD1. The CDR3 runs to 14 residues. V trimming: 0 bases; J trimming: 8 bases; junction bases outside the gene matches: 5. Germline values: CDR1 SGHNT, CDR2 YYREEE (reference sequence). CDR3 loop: CASSLVGQGRTQYF. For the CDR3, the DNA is TGTGCCAGCAGCTTGGTAGGACAGGGTCGTACGCAGTATTTT.

The CDR3 reads CASSQQGPDREKLFF. CDR3 DNA: TGTGCCAGCAGTCAACAGGGTCCGGATCGTGAAAAACTGTTTTTT. V usage is TRBV7-9 and J usage is TRBJ1-4; D is perhaps TRBD1 (6 bases). The ends were cut back, 6 bases at V and 7 bases at J, with 18 bases in the middle. In germline, CDR1 is SEHNR, CDR2 FQNEAQ (reference sequence). The CDR3 sequence is 15 residues long.

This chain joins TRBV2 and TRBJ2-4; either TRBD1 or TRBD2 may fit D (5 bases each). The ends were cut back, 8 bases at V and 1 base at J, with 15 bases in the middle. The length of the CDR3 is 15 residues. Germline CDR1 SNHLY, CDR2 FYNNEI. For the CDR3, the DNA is TGTGCCAGCGGGACCCCTAGCATTGCCAAAAACATTCAGTACTTC. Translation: CASGTPSIAKNIQYF.

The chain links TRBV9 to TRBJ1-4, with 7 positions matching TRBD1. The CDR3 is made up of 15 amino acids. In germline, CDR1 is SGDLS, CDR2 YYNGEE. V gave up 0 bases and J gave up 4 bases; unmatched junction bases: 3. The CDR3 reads CASSVAGGVNEKLFF. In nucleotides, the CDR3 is TGTGCCAGCAGCGTAGCAGGGGGAGTTAATGAAAAACTGTTTTTT.

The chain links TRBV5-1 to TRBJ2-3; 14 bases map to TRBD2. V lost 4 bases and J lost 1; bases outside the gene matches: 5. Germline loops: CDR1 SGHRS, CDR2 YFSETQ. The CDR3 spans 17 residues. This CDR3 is CASSLTSGGAGTDTQYF. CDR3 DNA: TGCGCCAGCAGCCTGACTAGCGGGGGGGCCGGCACAGATACGCAGTATTTT. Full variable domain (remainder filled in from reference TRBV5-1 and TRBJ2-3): KAGVTQTPRYLIKTRGQQVTLSCSPISGHRSVSWYQQTPGQGLQFLFEYFSETQRNKGNFPGRFSGRQFSNSRSEMNVSTLELGDSALYLCASSLTSGGAGTDTQYFGPGTRLTVL.